One and the same sample provided the 32 T cell receptor beta chains below, sequenced in a study of cytotoxic CD8 clonotypes in ibrutinib-treated CLL. The data were produced by immunoSEQ multiplex PCR, yet TCRdb's version contains in-frame clones alone and is incomplete. The repertoire holds 60,000 to 70,000 clones, less than 75% seen once, with about 15% in the top ten. This sample comprised PBMCs, obtained after 12 months of ibrutinib treatment. The receptors come from a human donor with chronic lymphocytic leukemia.

This sequence joins TRBV10-1 and TRBJ2-3, with 12 bases lining up with TRBD2. V trimming: 7 bases; J trimming: 2 bases; junction bases outside the gene matches: 4. The CDR3 sequence is 15 residues long. CDR1 and CDR2 (germline): WNHNN, SYGVQD (reference sequence). For the CDR3, the DNA is TGCGCCAGCACCGGACTAGCGGGGTCCACAGATACGCAGTATTTT. Protein sequence: CASTGLAGSTDTQYF.

This sequence joins TRBV6-1 and TRBJ2-7; D call uncertain. The V end lost 4 bases, the J end lost 1 base, and 8 bases lay between the germline ends. Germline V gene sequence: CDR1 MNHNS, CDR2 SASEGT. The CDR3 sequence is 13 residues long. The CDR3 nucleotides are TGTGCCAGCAGTGTAGGTCGGTCCTACGAGCAGTACTTC. Translated: CASSVGRSYEQYF.

The chain uses TRBV6-1 and TRBJ1-1; D is undetermined. V was trimmed by 6 bases and J by 6 bases, leaving 8 bases between them. Germline loops: CDR1 MNHNS, CDR2 SASEGT. The CDR3 extends over 11 amino acids. CDR3 bases: TGTGCCAGCAGGAGGGTACCTGAAGCTTTCTTT. Translating it yields CASRRVPEAFF.

This sequence joins TRBV19 and TRBJ2-1; D is uncertain. Germline CDR1 is LNHDA and CDR2 is SQIVND (reference sequence). The ends were cut back, 1 base at V and 4 bases at J, with 14 bases in the middle. The CDR3 sequence is 16 residues long. CDR3 DNA sequence: TGTGCCAGTAGTATAGCCCATACTAAATCATACAATGAGCAGTTCTTC. Residues: CASSIAHTKSYNEQFF.

The chain has TRBV6-1 and TRBJ2-7; D is possibly TRBD1 (6 bases). There are 14 residues in the CDR3. Trimming cost V 7 bases and J 3 bases, with 16 bases left between them. CDR1 and CDR2 (germline): MNHNS, SASEGT. The CDR3 spells CASTNSGVFYEQYF. The CDR3 coding sequence is TGTGCCAGCACTAACTCAGGGGTTTTCTACGAGCAGTACTTC.

At least ten counts were recorded for this clone. The chain combines TRBV25-1 with TRBJ2-2; TRBD1 matches at 12 bases. J lost 9 bases, V lost 6 bases, and 11 bases had no gene match. CDR1 and CDR2 from the germline V gene are MGHDK and SYGVNS. The CDR3 is made up of 16 amino acids. In nucleotides, the CDR3 is TGTGCCAGCAGAGGTCCCGGGACAGGGGGCGGCCGGGAGCTGTTTTTT. Translated, it gives CASRGPGTGGGRELFF.

DNA for the CDR3: TGTGCCAGCAGCTCAGAAACAGGGGGCCGCCGCGAGTACTTC. Translation: CASSSETGGRREYF. The rearrangement links TRBV11-2 to TRBJ2-7, with TRBD1 matching over 9 bases. This CDR3 is 14 amino acids long. Germline V gene data show CDR1 as SGHAT and CDR2 as FQNNGV. Trimming at V came to 4 bases and at J to 11 bases, leaving 12 bases not matched to a gene.

V is TRBV6-5 and J is TRBJ2-7; no reliable D call. V was trimmed by 5 bases and J by 3 bases, leaving 11 bases between them. CDR1 and CDR2 from the germline V gene are MNHEY and SVGAGI. The CDR3 has 13 amino acids. CDR3 protein: CASSVWPDYEQYV. The CDR3 DNA follows: TGTGCCAGCAGTGTCTGGCCAGACTACGAGCAGTACGTC.

The V gene is TRBV28, the J gene TRBJ2-2; D possibly corresponds to TRBD2 (5 bases). The CDR3 length is 14 residues. Between the trimmed V and J ends, which lost 4 bases and 5 bases, there was a span of 11 bases. Looked up from germline, CDR1 is MDHEN and CDR2 is SYDVKM. CDR3 nucleotides: TGTGCCAGCAGTTATCTGTCGGGGACCGGGGAGCTGTTTTTT. This sequence encodes CASSYLSGTGELFF. The entire variable domain, with the rest obtained from reference TRBV28 and TRBJ2-2, is as follows: DVKVTQSSRYLVKRTGEKVFLECVQDMDHENMFWYRQDPGLGLRLIYFSYDVKMKEKGDIPEGYSVSREKKERFSLILESASTNQTSMYLCASSYLSGTGELFFGEGSRLTVL.

The V call is TRBV6-6, the J call TRBJ1-2; D gene uncertain. This CDR3 has 12 residues. The germline V and J ends were trimmed by 3 bases and 8 bases, with 10 bases remaining between them. CDR1 MNHNY and CDR2 SVGAGI come from the germline V gene (reference sequence). The CDR3, as DNA: TGTGCCAGCAGTTATTTGGGAGGAGGCTACACCTTC. This codes for CASSYLGGGYTF.

This clone was counted only a few times. The chain uses TRBV29-1 and TRBJ2-7; 7 bases line up with TRBD1. Germline CDR1 reads SQVTM; CDR2 reads ANQGSEA. The CDR3 is 12 amino acids. Written as DNA, the CDR3 is TGCAGTGGGGGACAGCACTCCTACGAGCAGTACTTC. Encoded protein: CSGGQHSYEQYF.

This sequence joins TRBV5-1 and TRBJ2-1; D might be TRBD2 (5 bases). The ends were cut back, 2 bases at V and 9 bases at J, with 12 bases in the middle. Germline V gene data show CDR1 as SGHRS and CDR2 as YFSETQ. The CDR3 is 13 residues long. CDR3 loop: CASSLELEGEQFF. The CDR3 region has the DNA TGCGCCAGCAGCTTAGAACTAGAGGGTGAGCAGTTCTTC.

In its sample, this clone was seen many times. The chain links TRBV14 to TRBJ1-1; maybe TRBD1 (6 bases). There are 13 residues in the CDR3. Germline values: CDR1 SGHDN, CDR2 FVKESK. V gave up 4 bases and J gave up 9 bases, with 15 bases separating them. The CDR3 bases are TGTGCCAGCAGCCCAAGGGGGGCCTGGAAAGCTTTCTTT. Its protein product is CASSPRGAWKAFF.

A few counts support this clone. J is TRBJ2-3 and V is TRBV27; TRBD2 aligns across 12 bases. Unmatched junction bases numbered 1, after V lost 4 bases and J lost 2 bases. Germline V gives CDR1 MNHEY, CDR2 SMNVEV (reference sequence). The CDR3 contains 15 residues. The CDR3 DNA reads as TGTGCCAGCAGTTCTAGCGGGGGGGACACAGATACGCAGTATTTT. Translating it yields CASSSSGGDTDTQYF.

This clone was counted at least ten times. CDR3 DNA sequence: TGTGCCAGCAGTTACACGGGAAGGGACGAAAAACTGTTTTTT. Its translation is CASSYTGRDEKLFF. The chain joins TRBV6-6 to TRBJ1-4, with a tentative D call TRBD1 (5 bases). V lost 2 bases and J 8 bases, leaving 12 bases between the germline ends. Germline values: CDR1 MNHNY, CDR2 SVGAGI (reference sequence). The CDR3 has 14 amino acids.

The rearrangement uses TRBV10-3 and TRBJ2-7, with D possibly being TRBD2 (6 bases). Germline-derived CDR1 and CDR2 are ENHRY and SYGVKD. The CDR3 is 13 amino acids. V gave up 3 bases and J gave up 3 bases, with 9 bases separating them. CDR3 amino acids: CAISDRLVYEQYF. CDR3 bases: TGTGCCATCAGTGACCGACTAGTCTACGAGCAGTACTTC.

The chain joins TRBV19 to TRBJ2-2, with 9 bases identical to TRBD2. Germline V gene sequence: CDR1 LNHDA, CDR2 SQIVND (reference sequence). The length of the CDR3 is 16 residues. V lost 4 bases, J lost 5 bases, and 8 bases stayed unmatched. The CDR3 coding sequence is TGTGCCAGTAGTAGTAGCGGGAGAAGGATTACCGGGGAGCTGTTTTTT. This encodes CASSSSGRRITGELFF.

This clone was seen repeatedly, ten times or more. The V call is TRBV7-6, the J call TRBJ1-6; the D gene is possibly TRBD1 (6 bases). Germline V CDR1 and CDR2: SGHVS, FNYEAQ. V was trimmed by 1 base and J by 9 bases, leaving 16 bases between them. There are 16 residues in the CDR3. The DNA for the CDR3 is TGTGCCAGCAGCTTAGTCGGGGGCAAAGGAACTTCACCCCTCCACTTT. It translates to CASSLVGGKGTSPLHF.

Concerning this clone: This same CDR3 is encoded by further DNA sequences in the sample. The V gene is TRBV11-2, the J gene TRBJ1-2; D is uncertain. Trimming removed 1 base from V and 8 bases from J, with 8 bases in between. The CDR3 totals 12 residues. Germline V gene lookup returns CDR1 SGHAT and CDR2 FQNNGV. The CDR3: CASSLVGFGYTF. DNA for the CDR3: TGTGCCAGCAGCTTAGTAGGGTTCGGCTACACCTTC.

In its sample, this clone was seen many times. This chain connects TRBV7-6 to TRBJ1-3; D unclear. The CDR3 runs to 15 residues. The V gene lost 6 bases and the J gene lost 0 bases, with 12 bases spanning the gap. Germline assignment: CDR1 SGHVS and CDR2 FNYEAQ. The chain's CDR3 is CASSRGRASGNTIYF. CDR3 in DNA: TGTGCCAGCAGTCGGGGAAGAGCCTCTGGAAACACCATATATTTT.

V usage is TRBV11-2 and J usage is TRBJ2-3; TRBD1 aligns across 8 bases. Per the germline V gene, CDR1 is SGHAT and CDR2 is FQNNGV. V shed 5 bases, J shed 5 bases, and the junction held 6 bases outside the gene matches. This CDR3 region has 14 residues. The DNA for the CDR3 is TGTGCCAGCAGCCTCAGGGGGCGCGGAGATACGCAGTATTTT. Its protein product is CASSLRGRGDTQYF.

This chain joins TRBV5-1 and TRBJ2-1; D call uncertain. V was clipped by 1 base and J by 0 bases, with 8 bases between them. This CDR3 spans 15 amino acids. The germline gives CDR1 SGHRS, CDR2 YFSETQ. As DNA, the CDR3 is TGCGCCAGCAGCTTGAACAGTGTCTCCTACAATGAGCAGTTCTTC. This translates into CASSLNSVSYNEQFF.

This clone was observed a few times. This sequence joins TRBV7-7 and TRBJ1-4, with D possibly being TRBD1 (5 bases). Germline assignment: CDR1 SSHAT and CDR2 FNYEAQ (reference sequence). The ends were cut back, 5 bases at V and 10 bases at J, with 17 bases in the middle. The CDR3 extends over 14 amino acids. The CDR3 sequence: CASSPSHTGGKLFF. The CDR3, as DNA: TGTGCCAGCAGCCCATCCCACACGGGGGGAAAACTGTTTTTT.

Of note for this clone: The same CDR3 is also encoded by other DNA sequences in this sample. This chain uses TRBV28 with TRBJ2-7; D remains unclear. Per germline, CDR1 MDHEN and CDR2 SYDVKM. Deletions cut 5 bases from V and 1 base from J, with 9 bases between. The CDR3 has 13 amino acids. The CDR3 spells CASSRPPSYEQYF. DNA of the CDR3: TGTGCCAGCAGTCGTCCGCCTTCCTACGAGCAGTACTTC.

The genes are TRBV28 and TRBJ1-5; weak D call: TRBD1 (5 bases). Germline values: CDR1 MDHEN, CDR2 SYDVKM. The CDR3 sequence is 16 residues long. V lost 2 bases to trimming and J lost 4 bases, with 15 bases between them. In DNA, the CDR3 is TGTGCCAGCAGTTTAGATAACGGACATCTAAATCAGCCCCAGCATTTT. Translated, it gives CASSLDNGHLNQPQHF. Drawing the rest from reference TRBV28 and TRBJ1-5, the complete variable domain is DVKVTQSSRYLVKRTGEKVFLECVQDMDHENMFWYRQDPGLGLRLIYFSYDVKMKEKGDIPEGYSVSREKKERFSLILESASTNQTSMYLCASSLDNGHLNQPQHFGDGTRLSIL.

This clone turned up a few times. This chain uses TRBV2 with TRBJ2-3; D uncertain. CDR1 is SNHLY, CDR2 FYNNEI, per germline. The CDR3 consists of 15 residues. V was trimmed by 3 bases and J by 1 base, leaving 11 bases between them. The chain's CDR3 is CASSEWRRGTDTQYF. Here the CDR3 DNA reads TGTGCCAGCAGTGAGTGGCGCCGAGGCACAGATACGCAGTATTTT.

This clone occurred once. The gene calls are TRBV21-1 and TRBJ1-5. TRBV21-1 is shown as a pseudogene. The CDR3 totals 12 residues. CDR3 bases: TGTGCCAGCAGCAAGGGGGGGCAGCCCCAGCATTTT. The encoded protein is CASSKGGQPQHF.

V gene TRBV9 combines with J gene TRBJ2-7, with D perhaps matching TRBD1 (6 bases). The V gene lost 3 bases and the J gene lost 5 bases, with 21 bases spanning the gap. The CDR3 covers 16 residues. CDR1 and CDR2 from the germline V gene are SGDLS and YYNGEE. The chain's CDR3 is CASSAELLTGGHEQYF. The DNA of the CDR3 is TGTGCCAGCAGCGCCGAGTTGTTGACAGGAGGCCACGAGCAGTACTTC.

This rearrangement joins TRBV5-1 to TRBJ2-5; D is unclear. The V gene lost 1 base and the J gene lost 5 bases, with 6 bases spanning the gap. The CDR3 is 12 residues long. Germline CDR1 is SGHRS and CDR2 is YFSETQ. CDR3 protein: CASSLSMETQYF. The CDR3 DNA reads TGCGCCAGCAGCTTGAGTATGGAGACCCAGTACTTC.

This clone was seen a handful of times. The genes are TRBV27 and TRBJ1-6; 10 bases match TRBD1. CDR1 and CDR2 (germline): MNHEY, SMNVEV (reference sequence). The CDR3 runs 16 residues. The V segment lost 2 bases and the J segment 7 bases; nucleotides outside the gene matches: 5. The CDR3 here is CASSLVGTGVNSPLHF. The CDR3 bases are TGTGCCAGCAGTTTAGTAGGGACAGGGGTCAATTCACCCCTCCACTTT.

This sequence joins TRBV27 and TRBJ2-7; D may correspond to TRBD1 or TRBD2 (5 bases each). There are 14 residues in the CDR3. The germline V and J ends were trimmed by 6 bases and 4 bases, with 16 bases remaining between them. Per germline, CDR1 MNHEY and CDR2 SMNVEV (reference sequence). CDR3 coding DNA: TGTGCCAGCAGGCTCAGGGATGGGAGATACGAGCAGTACTTC. This encodes CASRLRDGRYEQYF.

There are a few counts of this clone. V and J are TRBV6-1 and TRBJ2-1; D is unclear. The CDR3 runs 15 residues. V was trimmed by 0 bases and J by 6 bases, leaving 12 bases between them. The germline V gene has CDR1 MNHNS and CDR2 SASEGT. The CDR3 nucleotides read TGTGCCAGCAGTGAAGCGGTACCGAACCTCAATGAGCAGTTCTTC. This codes for CASSEAVPNLNEQFF.